This T cell receptor (beta chain) is drawn from a study of cytomegalovirus exposure and HLA in healthy donors. Study background: Out of about 179 million T cells, an earlier analysis found around 120 million unique TCR beta sequences in total.

As concerns this clone: The target antigen is unknown.

V lost 0 bases, J lost 15 bases, and 19 bases lay in between. This CDR3 has 14 residues. Germline lookup yields CDR1 SGHRS and CDR2 YFSETQ. Use of 60 Vbeta and 13 Jbeta primers characterized the PCR. Produced via immunoSEQ multiplex PCR; TCRdb's table is partial and in-frame only. The sample features some 110,000 clones, with about 2.7% in its top ten. General study findings and limits: A few CMV-associated chains proved CMV antigen-specific in vitro. In a later analysis, specific HLA alleles were associated with 15,000 to 20,000 TCR beta sequences at a 0.05 false discovery rate.

What was sequenced was PBMCs. This chain uses TRBV5-1 with TRBJ2-1; weak D call: TRBD1 (7 bases). The TCR comes from a man younger than 45 in good health and CMV-seronegative. In DNA, the CDR3 is TGCGCCAGCAGCTTGGTTTCGGGGACAGCCGGGGGGTTCTTC. Protein sequence: CASSLVSGTAGGFF.